This T cell receptor (beta chain) was sequenced for a study of cytomegalovirus exposure and HLA in healthy donors. Whole-study results and caveats: According to a subsequent analysis, TCR clusters from the first cohort were inclined to appear together in the roughly 130 validation repertoires. The listing of about 150 TCR beta chains classed them as cytomegalovirus-associated. Per published reports, the classifier diagnosed cytomegalovirus status with high specificity and sensitivity.

With V trimmed by 6 bases and J by 2 bases, 1 base remained unmatched. The CDR3 runs to 13 residues. Looked up from germline, CDR1 is LNHNV and CDR2 is YYDKDF (reference sequence). Generated by immunoSEQ multiplex PCR, the TCRdb table keeps only in-frame clones and is missing some. The repertoire holds 150,000 to 200,000 clones, with about nine tenths as singletons. The donors were in the approximately 120-subject validation cohort; that cohort was separate from the approximately 700-subject first cohort. This clone appeared a few times. Its antigen is as yet unknown. The V call is TRBV15, the J call TRBJ2-3, with TRBD2 matching 8 bases. Sequencing was carried out using PBMCs. The receptor's source is a woman younger than 30 in good health and CMV-seropositive. Here the CDR3 DNA reads TGTGCCACCAGGACTAGCGTCACAGATACGCAGTATTTT. Translated: CATRTSVTDTQYF.